The 32 T cell receptor beta chains reported below all come from one sample, sequenced in a study of blood T cells in healthy people across ages. A sample-barcoded 5' primer and a J-beta primer mix were used in a second PCR of roughly 7 to 11 cycles. TCRdb itself ran the 5' RACE reads through MiXCR, one entry per CDR3 protein. The sample holds some 890,000 distinct CDR3 sequences; almost 30% are singletons and the top ten take 10% to 13%. This sample also belongs to another study, concerning T cells of mothers and their children.

Sequencing was done on a sample of blood. Source of these receptors: a woman aged 40 to 49 in good health.

This clonotype appeared a few times. The chain joins TRBV2 to TRBJ1-6; unclear D gene. The CDR3 has 12 amino acids. Germline-derived CDR1 and CDR2 are SNHLY and FYNNEI. The germline V and J ends were trimmed by 3 bases and 11 bases, with 8 bases remaining between them. The CDR3 loop reads CASSDSGAPLHF. CDR3 bases: TGTGCCAGCAGTGATAGTGGTGCACCCCTCCACTTT.

This chain links TRBV18 with TRBJ2-3; 8 bases are shared with TRBD2. The CDR3 is 15 amino acids. Per the germline V gene, CDR1 is KGHSH and CDR2 is LQKENI. V shed 2 bases and J 9 bases; nucleotides not matched to a gene: 10. The CDR3 sequence: CASSPADQAGETQYF. In DNA form, the CDR3 reads TGTGCCAGCTCACCAGCGGATCAAGCGGGGGAGACGCAGTATTTT.

This chain connects TRBV20-1 to TRBJ1-4, with unresolved D. CDR1 and CDR2 from the germline V gene are DFQATT and SNEGSKA (reference sequence). The CDR3 consists of 13 residues. V lost 5 bases, J lost 5 bases, and 12 bases lay in between. Here the CDR3 reads CSAPTQANEKLFF. The CDR3 DNA follows: TGCAGTGCTCCCACCCAGGCCAATGAAAAACTGTTTTTT.

Only a few counts were recorded for this clonotype. The rearrangement links TRBV7-9 to TRBJ1-1, with 9 bases lining up with TRBD1. CDR1 SEHNR and CDR2 FQNEAQ come from the germline V gene (reference sequence). The CDR3 is made up of 15 amino acids. The V segment lost 5 bases and the J segment 0 bases; nucleotides outside the gene matches: 4. CDR3 sequence: CASSTRTGVNTEAFF. In DNA form, the CDR3 reads TGTGCCAGCAGCACTCGGACAGGGGTGAACACTGAAGCTTTCTTT.

The V call is TRBV7-9, the J call TRBJ2-6, with 9 bases lining up with TRBD1. Germline CDR1 is SEHNR and CDR2 is FQNEAQ (reference sequence). V dropped 7 bases and J dropped 4; count of bases not matched to a gene: 8. This CDR3 has 16 amino acids. The CDR3 DNA follows: TGTGCCAGCAACACCGGGACAGGGATCGGGGCCAACGTCCTGACTTTC. Residues: CASNTGTGIGANVLTF.

This clonotype was found a few times. The chain's CDR3 is CASTQGRQIYEQYF. CDR3 sequence (DNA): TGTGCCAGCACCCAAGGACGACAGATCTACGAGCAGTACTTC. This chain connects TRBV7-2 to TRBJ2-7, with D tentatively TRBD1 (5 bases). Deletions cut 7 bases from V and 3 bases from J, with 16 bases between. Per the germline V gene, CDR1 is SGHTA and CDR2 is FQGNSA. The CDR3 length is 14 residues.

This clonotype occurred once. The chain combines TRBV7-2 with TRBJ2-1; 8 nucleotides line up with TRBD2. Trimming took 5 bases from V and 2 from J; bases not matched to a gene: 2. Germline CDR1 and CDR2: SGHTA and FQGNSA. The CDR3 spans 14 residues. The CDR3 sequence is CASSGSGTYNEQFF. The CDR3 nucleotides read TGTGCCAGCAGCGGTAGCGGGACCTACAATGAGCAGTTCTTC. Variable domain in full (rest from reference TRBV7-2 and TRBJ2-1): GAGVSQSPSNKVTEKGKDVELRCDPISGHTALYWYRQSLGQGLEFLIYFQGNSAPDKSGLPSDRFSAERTGGSVSTLTIQRTQQEDSAVYLCASSGSGTYNEQFFGPGTRLTVL.

This clonotype was observed a few times. The chain is built from TRBV12-5 and TRBJ2-3; D call uncertain. Looked up from germline, CDR1 is LGHNT and CDR2 is FRNRAP. This CDR3 has 14 amino acids. Trimming stripped 3 bases from V and 1 base from J, with 8 bases between. In DNA form, the CDR3 reads TGTGCTAGTGGTTTCGGCGACGGCACAGATACGCAGTATTTT. It yields the protein CASGFGDGTDTQYF. Supplemented by reference TRBV12-5 and TRBJ2-3, the full variable domain reads DARVTQTPRHKVTEMGQEVTMRCQPILGHNTVFWYRQTMMQGLELLAYFRNRAPLDDSGMPKDRFSAEMPDATLATLKIQPSEPRDSAVYFCASGFGDGTDTQYFGPGTRLTVL.

This clonotype was seen a handful of times. The genes are TRBV5-1 and TRBJ2-5; maybe TRBD2 (5 bases). Germline-derived CDR1 and CDR2 are SGHRS and YFSETQ. This CDR3 is built from 15 residues. Trimming took 0 bases from V and 7 from J, leaving 16 bases between them. The CDR3 spells CASSLDPLAGGTQYF. The CDR3 nucleotides read TGCGCCAGCAGCTTGGATCCGCTAGCAGGAGGGACCCAGTACTTC.

This rearrangement joins TRBV3-1 to TRBJ1-1; no clear D gene. Germline V gene data show CDR1 as LGHDT and CDR2 as YNNKEL (reference sequence). Trimming took off 1 base at V and 0 bases at J, with 9 bases between the two ends. This CDR3 has 15 amino acids. The CDR3 spells CASSQGAAMNTEAFF. DNA of the CDR3: TGTGCCAGCAGCCAAGGGGCAGCCATGAACACTGAAGCTTTCTTT.

V is TRBV6-2 or TRBV6-3 and J is TRBJ1-2; tentatively, D is TRBD1 (6 bases). Germline CDR1 and CDR2: MNHEY and SVGEGT. Trimming stripped 6 bases from V and 5 bases from J, with 19 bases between. The CDR3 runs 15 residues. CDR3 residues: CASRHTGFGEYGYTF. The CDR3, as DNA: TGTGCCAGCAGACACACAGGGTTTGGGGAATATGGCTACACCTTC.

This clonotype was seen more than once but under ten times. A much larger clone lies a single base off, so this may be a read error. The chain is built from TRBV29-1 and TRBJ2-1, with D possibly being TRBD1 or TRBD2 (5 bases each). V was clipped by 4 bases and J by 6 bases, with 16 bases between them. Per the germline V gene, CDR1 is SQVTM and CDR2 is ANQGSEA. The CDR3 sequence is 14 residues long. The CDR3: CSVVRAQRGNEQFF. The CDR3 region has the DNA TGCAGCGTTGTTCGGGCCCAGAGGGGCAATGAGCAGTTCTTC.

The chain is built from TRBV2 and TRBJ1-1, with D possibly being TRBD1 (5 bases). Germline CDR1 and CDR2: SNHLY and FYNNEI. With 7 bases removed from V and 4 bases from J, the gap between germline ends came to 19 bases. The CDR3 extends over 15 amino acids. This CDR3 is CASNPSPGTPTEAFF. CDR3 in DNA: TGTGCCAGCAATCCCTCACCTGGGACGCCCACTGAAGCTTTCTTT.

The J gene is TRBJ2-7, the V gene TRBV6-1; 7 positions agree with TRBD2. The germline V gene has CDR1 MNHNS and CDR2 SASEGT. Germline trimming cut 6 bases from V and 2 bases from J; bases unmatched to any gene: 16. This CDR3 contains 17 residues. This CDR3 reads CASRHSGRTGYTYEQYF. In DNA form, the CDR3 reads TGTGCCAGCAGACATAGCGGGCGAACGGGGTACACCTACGAGCAGTACTTC.

This clonotype was seen a handful of times. This may stem from a read error, because a much larger clone lies one nucleotide away. V gene TRBV20-1 combines with J gene TRBJ2-7; the D gene is possibly TRBD1 (5 bases). The germline V gene has CDR1 DFQATT and CDR2 SNEGSKA (reference sequence). The CDR3 contains 12 residues. The CDR3 DNA reads TGCAGGGCTAGAGAGACAGCCTACGAGCAGTACTTC. It codes for CRARETAYEQYF.

This clonotype has a handful of counts. This rearrangement joins TRBV28 to TRBJ1-1, with D hard to call. The V end lost 3 bases, the J end lost 4 bases, and 15 bases lay between the germline ends. The CDR3 is 15 residues long. Germline assignment: CDR1 MDHEN and CDR2 SYDVKM. CDR3 protein: CASSFRRSGSTEAFF. CDR3 sequence (DNA): TGTGCCAGCAGTTTTAGGAGGTCGGGGAGCACTGAAGCTTTCTTT. The variable domain in full, completed from reference TRBV28 and TRBJ1-1, reads DVKVTQSSRYLVKRTGEKVFLECVQDMDHENMFWYRQDPGLGLRLIYFSYDVKMKEKGDIPEGYSVSREKKERFSLILESASTNQTSMYLCASSFRRSGSTEAFFGQGTRLTVV.

This clonotype was recorded at least ten times. Germline and junction disagree at one end, which may indicate a read error. This chain uses TRBV29-1 with TRBJ1-3; D unresolved. This CDR3 has 14 residues. Germline V gives CDR1 SQVTM, CDR2 ANQGSEA. The CDR3 region has the DNA TGCAGCGTCGAAGGAGGAGGAGTGGGAAACACCATATATTTT. Amino acids: CSVEGGGVGNTIYF.

In this sample, this clonotype turned up a few times. The V call is TRBV12-3 or TRBV12-4, the J call TRBJ2-7, with D possibly TRBD1 on 5 matching bases. V was trimmed by 4 bases and J by 6 bases, leaving 13 bases between them. The CDR3 has 13 residues. Here the CDR3 reads CASSSLARGEQYF. The CDR3 DNA follows: TGTGCCAGCAGTTCGTTGGCTAGGGGCGAGCAGTACTTC.

The chain carries TRBV28 and TRBJ1-4, with TRBD1 matching over 9 bases. Trimming at V came to 5 bases and at J to 10 bases, leaving 8 bases not matched to a gene. The germline V gene has CDR1 MDHEN and CDR2 SYDVKM. The CDR3 totals 14 residues. CDR3 region: CASSRGTGLLKLFF. The CDR3, as DNA: TGTGCCAGCAGTCGCGGGACAGGGCTTTTAAAACTGTTTTTT.

The chain is built from TRBV20-1 and TRBJ2-3, with TRBD1 identical over 8 bases. The CDR3 has 13 residues. The ends lost 5 bases at V and 3 bases at J; junction bases unmatched: 4. CDR1 is DFQATT, CDR2 SNEGSKA, per germline (reference sequence). Written as DNA, the CDR3 is TGCAGTGCTTCAGGGGGCTGGACAGATACGCAGTATTTT. Translating it yields CSASGGWTDTQYF.

This clonotype was counted at least ten times. This rearrangement joins TRBV30 to TRBJ2-1; D is unresolved. Trimming cost V 2 bases and J 9 bases, with 8 bases left between them. Germline V gives CDR1 GTSNPN, CDR2 SVGIG (reference sequence). The CDR3 is 11 amino acids. In DNA form, the CDR3 reads TGTGCCTGGAGTTCCGTGGTTGAGCAGTTCTTC. This encodes CAWSSVVEQFF.

CDR3 sequence (DNA): TGTGCCAGCAGCTCCTCACCCGGGACAGGGTTCGCCGGGGAGCTGTTTTTT. It translates to CASSSSPGTGFAGELFF. The chain has TRBV11-2 and TRBJ2-2, with 9 bases matching TRBD1. The CDR3 is 17 residues long. With V trimmed by 4 bases and J by 6 bases, 12 bases remained unmatched. Germline V gives CDR1 SGHAT, CDR2 FQNNGV.

The chain has TRBV5-5 and TRBJ1-2; no reliable D call. V lost 5 bases and J lost 5, with 19 bases in between. CDR1 and CDR2 (germline): SGHKS, YYEKEE (reference sequence). This CDR3 has 15 residues. The CDR3, as DNA: TGTGCCAGCAGTCTTAGACCAGGACGGGAATATGGCTACACCTTC. Its protein product is CASSLRPGREYGYTF.

CDR3 DNA sequence: TGTGCCAGCAGTTACTCCCGAGATGAGGGGGTCCACGAGCAGTACTTC. Its protein is CASSYSRDEGVHEQYF. The gene calls are TRBV6-5 and TRBJ2-7; possible D gene TRBD1, 6 bases. Germline V gene sequence: CDR1 MNHEY, CDR2 SVGAGI. The CDR3 consists of 16 residues. V was clipped by 0 bases and J by 5 bases, with 17 bases between them.

As regards this clonotype: Since a much larger clone is just one base distant, this may be a read error. The CDR3 does not close with the conserved phenylalanine or tryptophan, likely indicating a read error. As DNA, the CDR3 is TGTGCCAGCAGTCCTGGGACTAACTACGAGCAGTACTCC. Translating gives CASSPGTNYEQYS. The V gene is TRBV28, the J gene TRBJ2-7, with 7 bases that match TRBD2. V lost 5 bases and J lost 3; bases outside the gene matches: 4. The CDR3 is 13 amino acids. Germline V gene sequence: CDR1 MDHEN, CDR2 SYDVKM.

This clonotype was counted many times. This sequence joins TRBV30 and TRBJ2-7; TRBD2 matches 7 bases. Germline V gene data show CDR1 as GTSNPN and CDR2 as SVGIG (reference sequence). This CDR3 comprises 14 residues. With 5 bases clipped from V and 4 bases from J, the junction kept 11 bases outside the gene matches. The CDR3 DNA reads as TGTGCCTGGGAGGGGCTAGCGGACCTATACGAGCAGTACTTC. Encoded protein: CAWEGLADLYEQYF.

This clonotype has only a few counts. The chain uses TRBV28 and TRBJ2-5; a weak D match, TRBD1 (5 bases). V lost 6 bases to trimming and J lost 1 base, with 15 bases between them. This CDR3 is 15 amino acids long. The germline V gene has CDR1 MDHEN and CDR2 SYDVKM. Written as DNA, the CDR3 is TGTGCCAGCAGCCCCCGACAGTACCTCCAAGAGACCCAGTACTTC. Its translation: CASSPRQYLQETQYF. Filled out from reference TRBV28 and TRBJ2-5, the complete variable domain reads DVKVTQSSRYLVKRTGEKVFLECVQDMDHENMFWYRQDPGLGLRLIYFSYDVKMKEKGDIPEGYSVSREKKERFSLILESASTNQTSMYLCASSPRQYLQETQYFGPGTRLLVL.

This clonotype was observed a handful of times. The chain employs TRBV6-6 and TRBJ1-1, with D possibly TRBD1 on 6 matching bases. The CDR3 is 15 amino acids. Germline V gene lookup returns CDR1 MNHNY and CDR2 SVGAGI (reference sequence). V lost 4 bases and J lost 2, with 14 bases in between. CDR3 protein: CASSFKQGTNTEAFF. In DNA form, the CDR3 reads TGTGCCAGCAGTTTCAAACAGGGAACCAACACTGAAGCTTTCTTT.

V and J are TRBV5-1 and TRBJ1-2; 9 bases match TRBD1. The germline gives CDR1 SGHRS, CDR2 YFSETQ. V was pared by 4 bases and J by 7 bases, with 8 bases of the junction left unmatched. This CDR3 region has 14 residues. CDR3 sequence (DNA): TGCGCCAGCAGCCCTAATACAGGGGGCTCTGGCTACACCTTC. This gives the protein CASSPNTGGSGYTF.

This clonotype was detected many times. The chain combines TRBV12-3 or TRBV12-4 with TRBJ1-2; D may be TRBD1 (5 bases). This CDR3 comprises 12 residues. The ends were cut back, 6 bases at V and 8 bases at J, with 13 bases in the middle. CDR3 bases: TGTGCCAGCAGCCAAACAGGACTCGGCTACACCTTC. It is translated as CASSQTGLGYTF.

The chain employs TRBV7-3 and TRBJ2-5; TRBD2 matches 8 bases. This CDR3 contains 15 residues. Germline values: CDR1 SGHTA, CDR2 FQGTGA. The trim removed 5 bases at V and 3 bases at J, leaving 8 bases unmatched. The CDR3 loop reads CASSPGVAGKETQYF. The CDR3 DNA follows: TGTGCCAGCAGCCCGGGGGTAGCGGGGAAAGAGACCCAGTACTTC.

This clonotype was seen ten or more times. CDR3 sequence reads: CASSSGLAGLDTQYF. The CDR3 nucleotides read TGTGCCAGCAGCTCCGGACTAGCGGGGTTAGATACGCAGTATTTT. This chain uses TRBV7-2 with TRBJ2-3; 12 bases are shared with TRBD2. J lost 5 bases, V lost 4 bases, and 4 bases had no gene match. Germline CDR1 SGHTA, CDR2 FQGNSA. There are 15 residues in the CDR3.